This T cell receptor (beta chain) stems from a study of blood T cell repertoires in COVID-19 (TCRdb year 2020). The study in broad terms: Samples covering the acute and convalescent phases of COVID-19 were provided by collaborators in the United States, Italy and Spain. The prospective study material was composed of cDNA or gDNA derived from T cells, B-cell-depleted T cells, or PBMCs. The dataset comprised deeply sampled blood TCRbeta repertoires from subjects exposed to, actively infected with, or recovered from COVID-19. The repertoires were released in a freely available public database meant as a resource for research on the immune response to SARS-CoV-2. Samples came from the ongoing ImmuneRACE study (first 160 participants) plus 1,254 subjects from 6 global collaborators. A de-identified subject ID, COVID-19 status, age in years and sex were almost always included in the sample metadata. Where HLA class I and class II types were available, the types were taken from metadata supplied by the sample provider, not from assay-based typing. General study outcomes and caveats: The quantity of clinical and demographic metadata differed by source and by participant and was supplied without curation.

Details on this clone: Its specific antigen is unknown. Per-base quality was not reported, and no clone a single base away is much larger than it.

In the prospective study, participants were roughly 18 to 95 years old, resided in 24 geographic areas of the United States, and were enrolled through a virtual design. In the prospective study, cohorts were assigned on the basis of participant-reported clinical history obtained from a screening survey and a study questionnaire. Each participant in the prospective study had whole blood, serum and a nasopharyngeal or oropharyngeal swab collected by mobile phlebotomists. Over a roughly 2-month period, participants in the prospective study had the option of providing additional blood draws and questionnaires. Prospective study blood samples were shipped either frozen or at room temperature before DNA extraction. The immunoSEQ Assay, a bias-controlled multiplex PCR, was used to amplify TCRbeta CDR3 regions from genomic DNA. Per the source publication's procedure: The number of nucleated cells in each sample was estimated from the amplification of reference gene primers within the assay. Sequence reads were collapsed and filtered to measure the absolute abundance of every unique TCRbeta CDR3 rearrangement. For each sample, productive Simpson clonality was calculated by taking the square root of Simpson's diversity index across productive rearrangements. This is the immuneACCESS table as TCRdb keeps it, with only in-frame sequences that have V and J called. A part of the clones is gone; compared with another copy, unresolved V genes explain less than half, and the rest is unexplained. Clonal size and the V and J genes are those of that table, whereas D and trimming came from the DNA. This sample is represented by 250,000 to 300,000 clones; just over 90% of them were singletons. Of the sample, approximately 2.4% falls within the top ten clones.

V was cut back by 2 bases and J by 10 bases, leaving a gap of 17 bases between them. The germline V gene supplies CDR1 SQVTM and CDR2 ANQGSEA. CDR3 length: 13 amino acids, cysteine to phenylalanine. Solely the CDR3 DNA is kept, with 39 bases framed from the first base. The receptor was derived from a woman aged 40 to 50 with acute COVID-19. Rearrangement joined TRBV29-1 to TRBJ1-1, and possibly TRBD1, on 5 matching bases. The sequenced sample was PBMCs or T cells enriched from blood (not recorded which). The CDR3 protein sequence reads: CSVEIQVSKGAFF. The DNA reads as follows: TGCAGCGTTGAAATACAGGTCTCCAAGGGAGCTTTCTTT.